The present T cell receptor beta chain was sequenced within a study of T-cell memory formation after mild COVID-19. TCRdb reprocessed the 5' RACE reads via MiXCR and lists one record per CDR3 protein. The sample yields around 320,000 distinct CDR3 sequences, around 19% seen once. The germline V and J ends were trimmed by 1 base and 9 bases, with 11 bases remaining between them. CDR3 length: 13 amino acids. The germline V gene encodes CDR1 SGHRS and CDR2 YFSETQ. This clonotype was observed a few times. Sequenced input: PBMCs or a T cell subset sorted from them (not recorded which). This TCR derives from a man between 18 and 35 years old who had mild COVID-19 (a few samples of this study predate the infection). Cell type and time point are not known. The chain combines TRBV5-1 with TRBJ2-1; a weak D match, TRBD1 (5 bases). The CDR3 protein is CASSLIGEGEQFF. The CDR3 bases are TGCGCCAGCAGCTTGATAGGGGAAGGTGAGCAGTTCTTC.